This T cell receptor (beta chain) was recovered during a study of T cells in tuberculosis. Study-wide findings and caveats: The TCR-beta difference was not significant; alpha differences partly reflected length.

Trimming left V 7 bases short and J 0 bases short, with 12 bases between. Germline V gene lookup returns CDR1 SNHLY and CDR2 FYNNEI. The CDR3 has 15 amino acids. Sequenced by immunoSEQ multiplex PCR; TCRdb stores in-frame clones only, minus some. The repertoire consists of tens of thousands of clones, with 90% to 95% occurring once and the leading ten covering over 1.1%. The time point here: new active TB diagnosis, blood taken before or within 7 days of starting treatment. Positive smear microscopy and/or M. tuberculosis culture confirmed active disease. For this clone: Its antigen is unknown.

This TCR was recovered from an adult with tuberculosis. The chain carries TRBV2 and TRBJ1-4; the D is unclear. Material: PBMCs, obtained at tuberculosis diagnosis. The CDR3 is CASKARSATNEKLFF. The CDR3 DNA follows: TGTGCCAGCAAGGCCAGGTCTGCAACTAATGAAAAACTGTTTTTT.